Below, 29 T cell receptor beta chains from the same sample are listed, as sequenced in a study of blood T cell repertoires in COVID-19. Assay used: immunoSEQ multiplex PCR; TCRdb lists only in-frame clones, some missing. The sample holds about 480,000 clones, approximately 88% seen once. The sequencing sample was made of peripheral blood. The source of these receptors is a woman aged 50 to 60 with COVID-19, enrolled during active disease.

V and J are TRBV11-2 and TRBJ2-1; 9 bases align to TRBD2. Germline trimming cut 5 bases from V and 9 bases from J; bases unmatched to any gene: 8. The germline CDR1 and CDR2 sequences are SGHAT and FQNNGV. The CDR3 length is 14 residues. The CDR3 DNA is TGTGCCAGCAGCCGTGCCGGGACTAGCAGTGAGCAGTTCTTC. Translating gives CASSRAGTSSEQFF.

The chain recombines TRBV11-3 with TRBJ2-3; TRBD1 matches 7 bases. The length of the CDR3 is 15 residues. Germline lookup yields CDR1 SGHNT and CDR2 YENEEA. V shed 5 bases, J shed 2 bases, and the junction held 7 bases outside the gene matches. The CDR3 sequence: CASSPRGGNTDTQYF. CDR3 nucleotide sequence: TGTGCCAGCAGCCCGCGAGGGGGCAACACAGATACGCAGTATTTT.

The DNA for the CDR3 is TGTGCCAGCAGCGTAGTAGGGCAGGGGGGTTCACCCCTCCACTTT. Translated, it gives CASSVVGQGGSPLHF. The chain is built from TRBV9 and TRBJ1-6, with TRBD1 matching over 7 bases. V shed 0 bases and J 9 bases; nucleotides not matched to a gene: 6. In germline, CDR1 is SGDLS, CDR2 YYNGEE. The CDR3 runs 15 residues.

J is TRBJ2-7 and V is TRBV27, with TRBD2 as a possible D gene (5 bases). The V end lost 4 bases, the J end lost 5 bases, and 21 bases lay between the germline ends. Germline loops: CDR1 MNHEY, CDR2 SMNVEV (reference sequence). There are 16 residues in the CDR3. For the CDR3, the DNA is TGTGCCAGCAGTTCTTTACTAGTCTCCGGTAGAAACGAGCAGTACTTC. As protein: CASSSLLVSGRNEQYF.

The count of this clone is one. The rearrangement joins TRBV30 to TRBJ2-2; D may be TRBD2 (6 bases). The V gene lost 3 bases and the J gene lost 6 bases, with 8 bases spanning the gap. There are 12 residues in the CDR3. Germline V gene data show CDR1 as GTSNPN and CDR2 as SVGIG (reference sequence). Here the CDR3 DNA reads TGTGCCTGGAGCCGACTAGCCGGGGAGCTGTTTTTT. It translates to CAWSRLAGELFF. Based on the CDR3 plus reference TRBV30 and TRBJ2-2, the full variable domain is SQTIHQWPATLVQPVGSPLSLECTVEGTSNPNLYWYRQAAGRGLQLLFYSVGIGQISSEVPQNLSASRPQDRQFILSSKKLLLSDSGFYLCAWSRLAGELFFGEGSRLTVL.

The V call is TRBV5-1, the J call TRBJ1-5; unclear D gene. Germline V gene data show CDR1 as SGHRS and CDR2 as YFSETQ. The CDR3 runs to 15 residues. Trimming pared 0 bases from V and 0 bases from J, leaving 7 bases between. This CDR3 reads CASSLGTSSNQPQHF. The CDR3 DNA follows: TGCGCCAGCAGCTTGGGAACGAGTAGCAATCAGCCCCAGCATTTT.

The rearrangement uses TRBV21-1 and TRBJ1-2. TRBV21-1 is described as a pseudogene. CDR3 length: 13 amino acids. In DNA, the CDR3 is TGTGCCAGCAGCCATGGGGAGTGGGGAGGCTACACCTTC. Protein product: CASSHGEWGGYTF.

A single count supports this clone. The CDR3 protein is CASSELTQSSNNEQFF. The CDR3, as DNA: TGTGCCAGCAGCGAACTCACACAGAGCAGCAACAATGAGCAGTTCTTC. The V gene is TRBV9, the J gene TRBJ2-1; D gene unclear. CDR1 and CDR2 (germline): SGDLS, YYNGEE. Trimming pared 3 bases from V and 5 bases from J, leaving 18 bases between. CDR3 length equals 16 residues.

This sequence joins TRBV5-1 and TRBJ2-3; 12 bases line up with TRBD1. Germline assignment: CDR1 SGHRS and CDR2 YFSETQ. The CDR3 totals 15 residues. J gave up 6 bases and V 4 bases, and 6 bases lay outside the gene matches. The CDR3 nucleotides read TGCGCCAGCAGCCCCGGGACAGGGGGCGCCGATACGCAGTATTTT. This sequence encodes CASSPGTGGADTQYF.

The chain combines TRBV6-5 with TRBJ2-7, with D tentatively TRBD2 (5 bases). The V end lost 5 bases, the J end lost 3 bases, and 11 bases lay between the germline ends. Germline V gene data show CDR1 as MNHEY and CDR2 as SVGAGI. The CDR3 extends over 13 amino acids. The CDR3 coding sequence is TGTGCCAGCAGTAAGGACGGGGACTACGAGCAGTACTTC. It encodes CASSKDGDYEQYF.

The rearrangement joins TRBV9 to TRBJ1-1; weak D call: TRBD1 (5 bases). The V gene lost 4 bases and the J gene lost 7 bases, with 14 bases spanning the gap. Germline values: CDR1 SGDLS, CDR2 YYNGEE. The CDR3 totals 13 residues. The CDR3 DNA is TGTGCCAGCAGCTTTTTAAGGGGAAATGAAGCTTTCTTT. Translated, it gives CASSFLRGNEAFF.

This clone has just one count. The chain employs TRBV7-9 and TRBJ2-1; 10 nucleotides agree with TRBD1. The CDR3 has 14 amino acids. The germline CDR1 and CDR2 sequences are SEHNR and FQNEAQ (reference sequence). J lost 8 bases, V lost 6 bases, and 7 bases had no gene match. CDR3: CASRLDRGRDEQFF. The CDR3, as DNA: TGTGCCAGCAGGCTAGACAGGGGGCGGGATGAGCAGTTCTTC. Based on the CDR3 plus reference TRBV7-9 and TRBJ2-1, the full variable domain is DTGVSQNPRHKITKRGQNVTFRCDPISEHNRLYWYRQTLGQGPEFLTYFQNEAQLEKSRLLSDRFSAERPKGSFSTLEIQRTEQGDSAMYLCASRLDRGRDEQFFGPGTRLTVL.

CDR3: CASSRTGRVSLHF. In nucleotides, the CDR3 is TGTGCCAGCTCCAGGACAGGGAGGGTATCCCTCCACTTT. The rearrangement uses TRBV7-2 and TRBJ1-6; 8 nucleotides line up with TRBD1. Germline values: CDR1 SGHTA, CDR2 FQGNSA. V was clipped by 8 bases and J by 14 bases; unmatched bases: 11. The CDR3 is 13 amino acids.

CDR3 region: CASRRGSANTGELFF. CDR3 DNA sequence: TGTGCCAGCCGGCGAGGCAGCGCGAACACCGGGGAGCTGTTTTTT. V usage is TRBV6-5 and J usage is TRBJ2-2; D unclear. Germline assignment: CDR1 MNHEY and CDR2 SVGAGI. Trimming pared 8 bases from V and 0 bases from J, leaving 13 bases between. The CDR3 is 15 residues long.

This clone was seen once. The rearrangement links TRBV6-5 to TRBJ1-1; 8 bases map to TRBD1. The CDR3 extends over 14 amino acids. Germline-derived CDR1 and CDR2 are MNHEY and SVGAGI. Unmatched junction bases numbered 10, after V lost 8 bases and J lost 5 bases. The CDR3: CASSSMTGVTEAFF. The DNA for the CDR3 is TGTGCCAGCTCTTCAATGACAGGGGTAACTGAAGCTTTCTTT.

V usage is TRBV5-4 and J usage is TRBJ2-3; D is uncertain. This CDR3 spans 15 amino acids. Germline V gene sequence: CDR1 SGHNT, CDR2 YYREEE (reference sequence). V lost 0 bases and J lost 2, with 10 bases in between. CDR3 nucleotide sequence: TGTGCCAGCAGCTTGGCCGACTGGTCCACAGATACGCAGTATTTT. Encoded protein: CASSLADWSTDTQYF. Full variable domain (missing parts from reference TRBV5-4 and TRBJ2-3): ETGVTQSPTHLIKTRGQQVTLRCSSQSGHNTVSWYQQALGQGPQFIFQYYREEENGRGNFPPRFSGLQFPNYSSELNVNALELDDSALYLCASSLADWSTDTQYFGPGTRLTVL.

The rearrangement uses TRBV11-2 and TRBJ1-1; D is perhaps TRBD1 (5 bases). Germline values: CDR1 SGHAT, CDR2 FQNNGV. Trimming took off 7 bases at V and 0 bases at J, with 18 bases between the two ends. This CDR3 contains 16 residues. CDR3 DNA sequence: TGTGCCAGCACCCAGCGGGCAGGGCGAATGAACACTGAAGCTTTCTTT. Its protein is CASTQRAGRMNTEAFF.

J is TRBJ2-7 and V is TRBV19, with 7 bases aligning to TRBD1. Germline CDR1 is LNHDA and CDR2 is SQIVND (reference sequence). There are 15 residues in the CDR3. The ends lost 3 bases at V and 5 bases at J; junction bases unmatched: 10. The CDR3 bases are TGTGCCAGTAGTATTCCGGGACAGCTCTCGGACGAGCAGTACTTC. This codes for CASSIPGQLSDEQYF. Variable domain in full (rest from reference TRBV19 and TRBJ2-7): DGGITQSPKYLFRKEGQNVTLSCEQNLNHDAMYWYRQDPGQGLRLIYYSQIVNDFQKGDIAEGYSVSREKKESFPLTVTSAQKNPTAFYLCASSIPGQLSDEQYFGPGTRLTVT.

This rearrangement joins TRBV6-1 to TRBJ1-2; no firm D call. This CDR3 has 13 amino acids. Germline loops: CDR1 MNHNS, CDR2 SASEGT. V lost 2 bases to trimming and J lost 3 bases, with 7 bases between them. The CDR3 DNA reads TGTGCCAGCAGTGAACAGTCCCACTATGGCTACACCTTC. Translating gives CASSEQSHYGYTF.

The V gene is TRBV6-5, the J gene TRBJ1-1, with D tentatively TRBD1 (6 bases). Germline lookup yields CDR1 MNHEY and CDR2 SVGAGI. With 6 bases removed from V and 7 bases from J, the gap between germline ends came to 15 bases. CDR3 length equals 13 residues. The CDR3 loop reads CASRTGQQYEAFF. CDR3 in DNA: TGTGCCAGCAGAACGGGACAACAATATGAAGCTTTCTTT.

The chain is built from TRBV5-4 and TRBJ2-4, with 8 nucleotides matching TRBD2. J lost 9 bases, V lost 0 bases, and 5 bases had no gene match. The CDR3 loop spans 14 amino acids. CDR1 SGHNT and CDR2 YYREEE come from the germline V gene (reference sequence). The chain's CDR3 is CASSLVGREGIQYF. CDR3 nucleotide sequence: TGTGCCAGCAGCTTGGTCGGGAGGGAGGGCATTCAGTACTTC.

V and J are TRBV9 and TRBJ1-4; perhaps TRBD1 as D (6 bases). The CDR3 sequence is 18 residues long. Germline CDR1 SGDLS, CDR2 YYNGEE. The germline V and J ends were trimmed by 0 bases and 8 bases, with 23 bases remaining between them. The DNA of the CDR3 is TGTGCCAGCAGCGTAGTCATCCGGACAGAGGTGGAGACCGAAAAACTGTTTTTT. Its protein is CASSVVIRTEVETEKLFF.

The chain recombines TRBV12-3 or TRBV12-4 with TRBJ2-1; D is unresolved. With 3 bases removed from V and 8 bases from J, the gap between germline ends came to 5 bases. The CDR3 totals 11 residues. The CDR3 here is CASSFGDEQFF. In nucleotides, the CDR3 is TGTGCCAGCAGTTTTGGAGATGAGCAGTTCTTC.

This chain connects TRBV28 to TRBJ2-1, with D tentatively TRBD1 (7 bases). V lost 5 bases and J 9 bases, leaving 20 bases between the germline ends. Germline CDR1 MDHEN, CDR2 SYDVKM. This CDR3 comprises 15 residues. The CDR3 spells CASSPLQGGLGEQFF. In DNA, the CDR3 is TGTGCCAGCAGTCCCCTTCAGGGGGGATTGGGTGAGCAGTTCTTC.

The CDR3 here is CASSARTGSSGELFF. The CDR3 DNA reads TGTGCCAGCAGTGCCCGGACAGGGTCGAGCGGGGAGCTGTTTTTT. This chain links TRBV2 with TRBJ2-2; the match to TRBD1 covers 8 bases. CDR3 length equals 15 residues. V lost 4 bases to trimming and J lost 7 bases; unmatched junction nucleotides: 8. Germline CDR1 and CDR2: SNHLY and FYNNEI.

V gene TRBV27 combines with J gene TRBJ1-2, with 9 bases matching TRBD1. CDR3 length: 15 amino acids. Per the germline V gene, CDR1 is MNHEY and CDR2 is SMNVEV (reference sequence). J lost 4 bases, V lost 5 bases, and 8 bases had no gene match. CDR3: CASSPPGQGAYGYTF. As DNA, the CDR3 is TGTGCCAGCAGTCCCCCGGGACAGGGAGCCTATGGCTACACCTTC.

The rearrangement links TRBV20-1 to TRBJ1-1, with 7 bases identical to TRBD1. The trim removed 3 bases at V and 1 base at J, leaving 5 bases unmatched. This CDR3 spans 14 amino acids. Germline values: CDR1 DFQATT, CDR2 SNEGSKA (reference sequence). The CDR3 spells CSASSGTANTEAFF. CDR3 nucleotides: TGCAGTGCTAGTTCCGGGACAGCGAACACTGAAGCTTTCTTT.

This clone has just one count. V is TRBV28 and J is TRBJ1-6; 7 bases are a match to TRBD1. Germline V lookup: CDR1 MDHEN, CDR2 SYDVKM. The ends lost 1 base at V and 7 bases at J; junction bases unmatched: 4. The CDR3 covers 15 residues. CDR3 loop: CASSLYRDRNSPLHF. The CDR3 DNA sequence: TGTGCCAGCAGTTTATACCGGGACAGAAATTCACCCCTCCACTTT.

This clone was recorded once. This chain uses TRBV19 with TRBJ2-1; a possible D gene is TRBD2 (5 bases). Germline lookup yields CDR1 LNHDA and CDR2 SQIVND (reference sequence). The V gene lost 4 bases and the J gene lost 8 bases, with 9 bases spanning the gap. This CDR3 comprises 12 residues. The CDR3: CASSNVGDEQFF. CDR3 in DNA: TGTGCCAGTAGTAATGTGGGAGATGAGCAGTTCTTC.